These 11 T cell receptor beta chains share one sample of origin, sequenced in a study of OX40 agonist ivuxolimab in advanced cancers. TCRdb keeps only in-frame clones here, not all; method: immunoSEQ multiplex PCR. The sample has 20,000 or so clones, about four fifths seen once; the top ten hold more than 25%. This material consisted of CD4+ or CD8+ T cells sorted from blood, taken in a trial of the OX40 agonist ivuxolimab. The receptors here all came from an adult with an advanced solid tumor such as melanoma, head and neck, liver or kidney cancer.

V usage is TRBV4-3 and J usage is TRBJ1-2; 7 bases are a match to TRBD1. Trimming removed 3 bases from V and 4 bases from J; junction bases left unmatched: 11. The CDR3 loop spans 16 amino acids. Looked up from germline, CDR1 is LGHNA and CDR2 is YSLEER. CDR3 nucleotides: TGCGCCAGCAGCCATTCTTCCCCCGGGACAGCCTATGGCTACACCTTC. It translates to CASSHSSPGTAYGYTF.

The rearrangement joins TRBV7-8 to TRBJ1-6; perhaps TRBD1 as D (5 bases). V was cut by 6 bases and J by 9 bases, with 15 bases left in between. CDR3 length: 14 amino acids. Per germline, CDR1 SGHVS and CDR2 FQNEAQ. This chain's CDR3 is CASSLGVGGSPLHF. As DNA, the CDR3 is TGTGCCAGCAGTCTAGGGGTGGGTGGTTCACCCCTCCACTTT.

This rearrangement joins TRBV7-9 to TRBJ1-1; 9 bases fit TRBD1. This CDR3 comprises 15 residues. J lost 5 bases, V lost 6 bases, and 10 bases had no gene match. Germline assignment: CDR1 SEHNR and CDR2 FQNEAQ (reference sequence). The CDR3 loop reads CASSSIGTGKTEAFF. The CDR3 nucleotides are TGTGCCAGCAGTTCAATCGGGACAGGGAAGACTGAAGCTTTCTTT.

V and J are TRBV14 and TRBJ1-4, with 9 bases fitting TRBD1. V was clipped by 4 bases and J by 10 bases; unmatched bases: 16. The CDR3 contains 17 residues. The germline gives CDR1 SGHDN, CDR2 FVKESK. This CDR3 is CASSPLGSGTGSGKLFF. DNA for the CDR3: TGTGCCAGCAGCCCTCTCGGTTCCGGGACAGGGTCGGGAAAACTGTTTTTT. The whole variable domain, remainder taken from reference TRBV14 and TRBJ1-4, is EAGVTQFPSHSVIEKGQTVTLRCDPISGHDNLYWYRRVMGKEIKFLLHFVKESKQDESGMPNNRFLAERTGGTYSTLKVQPAELEDSGVYFCASSPLGSGTGSGKLFFGSGTQLSVL.

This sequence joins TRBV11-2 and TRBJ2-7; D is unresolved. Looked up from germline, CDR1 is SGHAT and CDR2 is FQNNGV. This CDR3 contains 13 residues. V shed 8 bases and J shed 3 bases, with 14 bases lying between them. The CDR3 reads CASGVRFSYEQYF. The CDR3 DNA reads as TGTGCCAGCGGCGTCCGGTTCAGCTACGAGCAGTACTTC.

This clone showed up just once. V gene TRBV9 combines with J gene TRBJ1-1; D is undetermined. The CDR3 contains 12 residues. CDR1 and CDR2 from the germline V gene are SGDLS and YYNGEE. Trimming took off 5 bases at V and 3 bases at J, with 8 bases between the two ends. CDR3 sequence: CASSPGDTEAFF. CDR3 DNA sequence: TGTGCCAGCAGTCCCGGGGACACTGAAGCTTTCTTT.

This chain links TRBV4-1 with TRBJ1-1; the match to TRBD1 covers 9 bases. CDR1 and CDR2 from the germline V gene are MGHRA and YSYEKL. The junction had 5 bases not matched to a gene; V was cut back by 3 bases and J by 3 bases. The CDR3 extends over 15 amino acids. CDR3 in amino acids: CASSQGTGWDTEAFF. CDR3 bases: TGCGCCAGCAGCCAGGGGACAGGGTGGGACACTGAAGCTTTCTTT.

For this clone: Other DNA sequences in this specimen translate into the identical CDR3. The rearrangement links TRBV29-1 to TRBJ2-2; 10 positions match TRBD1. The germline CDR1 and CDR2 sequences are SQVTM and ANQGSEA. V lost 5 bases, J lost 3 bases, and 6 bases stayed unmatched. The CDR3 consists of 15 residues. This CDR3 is CSVTDGTGDTGELFF. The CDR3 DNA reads TGCAGCGTTACGGACGGGACAGGGGACACCGGGGAGCTGTTTTTT.

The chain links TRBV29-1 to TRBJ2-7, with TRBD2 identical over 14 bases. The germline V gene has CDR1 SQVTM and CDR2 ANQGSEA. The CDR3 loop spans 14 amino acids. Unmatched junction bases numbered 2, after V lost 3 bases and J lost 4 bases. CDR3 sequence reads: CSVDGTSGGYEQYF. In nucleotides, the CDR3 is TGCAGCGTTGATGGGACTAGCGGGGGTTACGAGCAGTACTTC.

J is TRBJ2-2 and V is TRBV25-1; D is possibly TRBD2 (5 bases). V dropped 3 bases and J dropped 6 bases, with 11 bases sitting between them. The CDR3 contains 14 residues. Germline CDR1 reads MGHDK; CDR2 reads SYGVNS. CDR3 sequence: CASSDGLWAGELFF. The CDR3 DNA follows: TGTGCCAGCAGTGATGGACTGTGGGCCGGGGAGCTGTTTTTT.

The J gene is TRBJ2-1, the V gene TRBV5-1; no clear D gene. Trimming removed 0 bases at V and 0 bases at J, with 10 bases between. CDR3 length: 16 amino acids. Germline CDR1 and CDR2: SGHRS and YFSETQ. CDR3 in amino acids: CASSLEGSSSYNEQFF. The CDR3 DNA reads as TGCGCCAGCAGCTTGGAGGGATCTAGCTCCTACAATGAGCAGTTCTTC.